The 27 T cell receptor beta chains reported below all come from one sample, sequenced in a study of control samples from healthy donors and cancer patients. TCRdb's copy holds only in-frame clones and misses some; the assay was immunoSEQ multiplex PCR. The table includes roughly 130,000 clones, around nine tenths detected once. The sequenced sample consisted of blood. The receptors shown here come from a man in his late teens or twenties in good health.

The V call is TRBV15, the J call TRBJ2-1, with TRBD2 identical over 7 bases. CDR3 length: 16 residues. Per germline, CDR1 LNHNV and CDR2 YYDKDF (reference sequence). V was pared by 3 bases and J by 3 bases, with 8 bases of the junction left unmatched. The CDR3 region has the DNA TGTGCCACCAGCAGGGGGGGGGATGGGGTCTACAATGAGCAGTTCTTC. Translated, it gives CATSRGGDGVYNEQFF.

The chain links TRBV12-3 or TRBV12-4 to TRBJ2-1; tentative D call: TRBD2 (5 bases). This CDR3 spans 12 amino acids. V was clipped by 7 bases and J by 6 bases, with 10 bases between them. CDR3 sequence: CASKADRNEQFF. CDR3 in DNA: TGTGCCAGCAAAGCGGACCGCAATGAGCAGTTCTTC.

J is TRBJ1-1 and V is TRBV10-1; the match to TRBD1 covers 8 bases. This CDR3 region has 15 residues. V trimming: 3 bases; J trimming: 6 bases; junction bases outside the gene matches: 9. Germline V CDR1 and CDR2: WNHNN, SYGVQD (reference sequence). The CDR3 loop is CASSEVQGGFSEAFF. CDR3 DNA: TGCGCCAGCAGTGAAGTACAGGGGGGGTTCTCTGAAGCTTTCTTT.

The chain links TRBV6-5 to TRBJ2-7, with a possible D match to TRBD1 (6 bases). Trimming shortened V by 6 bases and J by 1 base, and 19 bases separated the two germline ends. The CDR3 runs 16 residues. CDR1 is MNHEY and CDR2 is SVGAGI in the germline V gene. In DNA form, the CDR3 reads TGTGCCAGCAGCTACGGGCAGGGGCCTACATCCTACGAGCAGTACTTC. It is translated as CASSYGQGPTSYEQYF.

The V call is TRBV12-1, the J call TRBJ2-1; TRBD2 was called by the table and not checked on the DNA. TRBV12-1 is shown as a pseudogene. The CDR3 runs to 12 residues. DNA of the CDR3: TGTGCCAGCAGCCCTCTCGGAGGAGAGCAGTTCTTC. Its protein product is CASSPLGGEQFF.

The rearrangement links TRBV25-1 to TRBJ2-1, with 8 bases matching TRBD2. The CDR3 has 17 residues. The germline CDR1 and CDR2 sequences are MGHDK and SYGVNS. Trimming removed 1 base from V and 6 bases from J; junction bases left unmatched: 11. In nucleotides, the CDR3 is TGTGCCAGCAGTGAATCCCTCGCTAGCGGGCCGGGCAATGAGCAGTTCTTC. It translates to CASSESLASGPGNEQFF.

The chain couples TRBV3-1 (or the pseudogene TRBV3-2) to TRBJ1-2, with a possible D match to TRBD1 (5 bases). Per the germline V gene, CDR1 is LGHDT and CDR2 is YNNKEL (reference sequence). Trimming removed 0 bases at V and 7 bases at J, with 18 bases between. This CDR3 region has 16 residues. The CDR3 region is CASSQEWGTGPFGYTF. The CDR3 region has the DNA TGTGCCAGCAGCCAAGAATGGGGGACCGGACCGTTTGGCTACACCTTC.

The gene calls are TRBV19 and TRBJ1-4, with no clear D. CDR3 size: 16 residues. Germline CDR1 reads LNHDA; CDR2 reads SQIVND (reference sequence). With 1 base removed from V and 6 bases from J, the gap between germline ends came to 15 bases. CDR3 loop: CASSIGSGAADEKLFF. Here the CDR3 DNA reads TGTGCCAGTAGTATAGGGTCTGGCGCGGCGGATGAAAAACTGTTTTTT.

V usage is TRBV6-5 and J usage is TRBJ1-6, with a weak D call TRBD1 (5 bases). The CDR3 extends over 15 amino acids. Germline loops: CDR1 MNHEY, CDR2 SVGAGI. The germline V and J ends were trimmed by 4 bases and 6 bases, with 13 bases remaining between them. The CDR3 reads CASSSTGTANSPLHF. For the CDR3, the DNA is TGTGCCAGCAGTTCCACCGGGACGGCTAATTCACCCCTCCACTTT.

CDR3 sequence (DNA): TGTGCCAGCAGCGATAGCTTTACCCAGGGGTCACCCCTCCACTTT. Protein sequence: CASSDSFTQGSPLHF. The chain is built from TRBV9 and TRBJ1-6; a weak D match, TRBD1 (6 bases). This CDR3 spans 15 amino acids. In germline, CDR1 is SGDLS, CDR2 YYNGEE. V was cut by 3 bases and J by 10 bases, with 17 bases left in between.

CDR3 sequence: CASSYSAGPEETQYF. The CDR3 nucleotides are TGTGCCAGCAGTTACTCGGCCGGGCCCGAAGAGACCCAGTACTTC. V is TRBV6-5 and J is TRBJ2-5, with unresolved D. Per the germline V gene, CDR1 is MNHEY and CDR2 is SVGAGI. The V end was cut by 0 bases, the J end by 3 bases, with 11 bases between. The CDR3 spans 15 residues.

This chain joins TRBV19 and TRBJ2-1, with TRBD1 identical over 7 bases. The CDR3 is 13 amino acids. V was pared by 3 bases and J by 12 bases, with 8 bases of the junction left unmatched. Germline lookup yields CDR1 LNHDA and CDR2 SQIVND (reference sequence). The chain's CDR3 is CASSIGRQGWQFF. The CDR3 DNA reads TGTGCCAGTAGTATTGGGCGACAGGGATGGCAGTTCTTC.

V usage is TRBV15 and J usage is TRBJ1-3; TRBD1 matches at 7 bases. This CDR3 spans 16 amino acids. CDR1 LNHNV and CDR2 YYDKDF come from the germline V gene (reference sequence). Trimming took 7 bases from V and 1 from J; bases not matched to a gene: 10. DNA of the CDR3: TGTGCCACCACAGTGGTGGGACAGCGATCTGGAAACACCATATATTTT. Translating gives CATTVVGQRSGNTIYF.

This chain links TRBV5-1 with TRBJ2-3; D gene ambiguous. V was cut by 5 bases and J by 0 bases, with 7 bases left in between. CDR3 length: 13 amino acids. Germline CDR1 SGHRS, CDR2 YFSETQ. The CDR3 loop reads CASRTTSTDTQYF. Written as DNA, the CDR3 is TGCGCCAGCAGGACGACTAGCACAGATACGCAGTATTTT.

The chain links TRBV5-1 to TRBJ2-7; 9 bases agree with TRBD1. The germline V gene has CDR1 SGHRS and CDR2 YFSETQ. With 4 bases clipped from V and 7 bases from J, the junction kept 15 bases outside the gene matches. This CDR3 spans 16 amino acids. The CDR3 DNA reads TGCGCCAGCAGCGCGGTGGGGGTACAGGGGGCCAGGGAGCAGTACTTC. Translated, it gives CASSAVGVQGAREQYF. The entire variable domain, with the rest obtained from reference TRBV5-1 and TRBJ2-7, is as follows: KAGVTQTPRYLIKTRGQQVTLSCSPISGHRSVSWYQQTPGQGLQFLFEYFSETQRNKGNFPGRFSGRQFSNSRSEMNVSTLELGDSALYLCASSAVGVQGAREQYFGPGTRLTVT.

The V gene is TRBV24-1, the J gene TRBJ2-2; D is unresolved. The CDR3 length is 12 residues. Germline assignment: CDR1 KGHDR and CDR2 SFDVKD. V lost 7 bases and J 1 base, leaving 3 bases between the germline ends. The CDR3: CATRRNTGELFF. The CDR3 DNA sequence: TGTGCCACCAGACGGAACACCGGGGAGCTGTTTTTT.

The V and J genes are TRBV28 and TRBJ1-1; D unclear. Trimming shortened V by 2 bases and J by 5 bases, and 12 bases separated the two germline ends. Germline CDR1 and CDR2: MDHEN and SYDVKM. This CDR3 is built from 14 residues. CDR3 nucleotide sequence: TGTGCCAGCAGTTTAGTTTCGGGGTGGACTGAAGCTTTCTTT. This translates into CASSLVSGWTEAFF.

The chain combines TRBV30 with TRBJ1-2; 8 bases are shared with TRBD1. The J segment lost 6 bases and the V segment lost 0 bases, leaving 3 bases of the junction unmatched. The CDR3 is made up of 13 amino acids. The germline V gene has CDR1 GTSNPN and CDR2 SVGIG (reference sequence). The CDR3, as DNA: TGTGCCTGGAGTGTTCAGGGGGCGGATGGCTACACCTTC. Its translation: CAWSVQGADGYTF.

This clone appeared many times. CDR3 nucleotide sequence: TGTGCCAGCAGCCACCGACAGTACCAAGAGACCCAGTACTTC. Protein: CASSHRQYQETQYF. This chain joins TRBV14 and TRBJ2-5, with a tentative D call TRBD1 (5 bases). V lost 3 bases and J 0 bases, leaving 8 bases between the germline ends. Germline lookup yields CDR1 SGHDN and CDR2 FVKESK. This CDR3 contains 14 residues.

V is TRBV10-3 and J is TRBJ1-2, with D hard to call. The CDR3 is 12 residues long. Trimming removed 1 base from V and 6 bases from J, with 6 bases in between. Germline CDR1 is ENHRY and CDR2 is SYGVKD. The chain's CDR3 is CAISEYGDGYTF. CDR3 nucleotides: TGTGCCATCAGTGAGTATGGGGATGGCTACACCTTC.

The rearrangement uses TRBV29-1 and TRBJ2-3; 9 bases are a match to TRBD1. The CDR3 runs to 16 residues. J was trimmed by 2 bases and V by 2 bases; bases with no gene match: 8. CDR1 and CDR2 from the germline V gene are SQVTM and ANQGSEA. Written as DNA, the CDR3 is TGCAGCGTTGAACCCAACAGGGGGCGGAACACAGATACGCAGTATTTT. Its protein is CSVEPNRGRNTDTQYF.

This clone came up a few times. The gene calls are TRBV5-1 and TRBJ1-4; D unclear. The germline V gene encodes CDR1 SGHRS and CDR2 YFSETQ. This CDR3 has 15 residues. Trimming pared 0 bases from V and 7 bases from J, leaving 13 bases between. The CDR3 is CASSLAGSSAEKLFF. For the CDR3, the DNA is TGCGCCAGCAGCTTGGCCGGCTCGTCGGCTGAAAAACTGTTTTTT.

The chain employs TRBV28 and TRBJ2-1, with TRBD2 identical over 11 bases. The CDR3 covers 16 residues. Trimming at V came to 5 bases and at J to 2 bases, leaving 5 bases not matched to a gene. Looked up from germline, CDR1 is MDHEN and CDR2 is SYDVKM. The DNA of the CDR3 is TGTGCCAGCAGTCCGGGACTAGCGGAAACCTACAATGAGCAGTTCTTC. The encoded protein is CASSPGLAETYNEQFF. The full variable domain, with the rest looked up from reference TRBV28 and TRBJ2-1, is DVKVTQSSRYLVKRTGEKVFLECVQDMDHENMFWYRQDPGLGLRLIYFSYDVKMKEKGDIPEGYSVSREKKERFSLILESASTNQTSMYLCASSPGLAETYNEQFFGPGTRLTVL.

The rearrangement links TRBV7-9 to TRBJ2-1; D unclear. CDR3 length: 11 residues. Trimming cost V 5 bases and J 6 bases, with 5 bases left between them. The germline V gene encodes CDR1 SEHNR and CDR2 FQNEAQ (reference sequence). In DNA, the CDR3 is TGTGCCAGCAGCCGGGTCAATGAGCAGTTCTTC. Protein: CASSRVNEQFF.

The gene calls are TRBV14 and TRBJ1-6, with 7 bases aligning to TRBD1. The trim removed 0 bases at V and 10 bases at J, leaving 6 bases unmatched. This CDR3 has 15 amino acids. Germline assignment: CDR1 SGHDN and CDR2 FVKESK. CDR3 loop: CASSQDAGGRSPLHF. Here the CDR3 DNA reads TGTGCCAGCAGCCAAGACGCAGGGGGAAGGTCACCCCTCCACTTT.

The chain is built from TRBV6-5 and TRBJ1-1, with D possibly matching TRBD1 (5 bases). Germline assignment: CDR1 MNHEY and CDR2 SVGAGI. V was cut by 2 bases and J by 5 bases, with 9 bases left in between. The length of the CDR3 is 13 residues. CDR3 residues: CASSYGGLTEAFF. CDR3 in DNA: TGTGCCAGCAGTTACGGGGGGTTGACTGAAGCTTTCTTT.

The rearrangement joins TRBV5-1 to TRBJ1-2; 8 nucleotides line up with TRBD1. V dropped 0 bases and J dropped 5; count of bases not matched to a gene: 9. The V gene's germline CDR1 is SGHRS and CDR2 YFSETQ. The CDR3 covers 16 residues. The CDR3 nucleotides are TGCGCCAGCAGCTTGGCTTCCGGACAGGGTTTTTATGGCTACACCTTC. Amino acids: CASSLASGQGFYGYTF.